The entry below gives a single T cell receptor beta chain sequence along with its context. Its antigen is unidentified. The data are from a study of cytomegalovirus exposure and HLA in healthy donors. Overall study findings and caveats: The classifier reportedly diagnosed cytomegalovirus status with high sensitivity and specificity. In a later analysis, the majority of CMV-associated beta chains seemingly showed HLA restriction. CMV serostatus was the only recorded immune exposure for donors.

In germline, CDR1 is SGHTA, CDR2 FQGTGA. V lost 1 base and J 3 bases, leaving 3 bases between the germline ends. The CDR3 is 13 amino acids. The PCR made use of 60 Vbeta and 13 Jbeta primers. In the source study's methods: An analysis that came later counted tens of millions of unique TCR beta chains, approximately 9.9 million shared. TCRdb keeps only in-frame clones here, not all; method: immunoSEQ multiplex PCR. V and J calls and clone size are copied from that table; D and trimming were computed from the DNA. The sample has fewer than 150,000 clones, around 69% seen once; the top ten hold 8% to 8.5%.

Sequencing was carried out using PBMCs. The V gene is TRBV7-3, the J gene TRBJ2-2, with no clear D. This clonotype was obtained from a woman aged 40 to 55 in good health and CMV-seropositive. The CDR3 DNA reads TGTGCCAGCAGCTTAATCTACACCGGGGAGCTGTTTTTT. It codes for CASSLIYTGELFF.